The clone carrying this TCR beta chain occurred many times. This sample was taken from a study of patients and donors after allogeneic stem cell transplantation. TCRdb re-derived calls from the RT-PCR reads in MiXCR, one entry per CDR3 protein. This table has some 10,000 distinct CDR3 sequences, almost 4% appearing once. V shed 7 bases and J shed 5 bases, with 9 bases lying between them. The CDR3 has 12 amino acids. CDR1 is LGHDT and CDR2 is YNNKEL in the germline V gene (reference sequence). The specimen was blood, either unsorted or a sorted T cell fraction (not recorded which). The V gene is TRBV3-1, the J gene TRBJ2-1; no clear D. The clonotype was recovered from a human donor who was either an allogeneic HSCT recipient or a stem cell or donor lymphocyte infusion donor (not recorded which). It is not recorded whose cells these are; they may come from a transplant donor. CDR3 residues: CASTPGNNEQFF. The CDR3 bases are TGTGCCAGCACCCCCGGAAACAATGAGCAGTTCTTC.